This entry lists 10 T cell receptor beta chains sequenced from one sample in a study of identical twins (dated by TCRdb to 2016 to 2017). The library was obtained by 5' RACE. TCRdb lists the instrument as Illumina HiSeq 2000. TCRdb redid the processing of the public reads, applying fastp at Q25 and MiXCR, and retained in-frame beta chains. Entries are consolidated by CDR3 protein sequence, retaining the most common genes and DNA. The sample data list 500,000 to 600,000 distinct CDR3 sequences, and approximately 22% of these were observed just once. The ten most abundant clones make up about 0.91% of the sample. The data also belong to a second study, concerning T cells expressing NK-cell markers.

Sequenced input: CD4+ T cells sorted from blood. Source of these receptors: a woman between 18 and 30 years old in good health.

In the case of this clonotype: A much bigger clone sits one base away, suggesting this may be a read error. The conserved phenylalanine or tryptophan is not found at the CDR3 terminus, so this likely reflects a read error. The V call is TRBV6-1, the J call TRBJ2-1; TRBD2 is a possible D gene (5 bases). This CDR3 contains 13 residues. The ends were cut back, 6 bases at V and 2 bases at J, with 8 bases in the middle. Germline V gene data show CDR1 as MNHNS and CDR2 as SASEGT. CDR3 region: CASRPGAYNEQFI. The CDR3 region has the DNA TGTGCCAGCAGGCCCGGGGCCTACAATGAGCAGTTCATC.

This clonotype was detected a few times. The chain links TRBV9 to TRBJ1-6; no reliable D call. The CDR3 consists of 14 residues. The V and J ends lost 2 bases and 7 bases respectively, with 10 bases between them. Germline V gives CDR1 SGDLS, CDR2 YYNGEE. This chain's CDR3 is CASSVGLLNSPLHF. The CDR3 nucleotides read TGTGCCAGCAGCGTTGGACTGTTAAATTCACCCCTCCACTTT.

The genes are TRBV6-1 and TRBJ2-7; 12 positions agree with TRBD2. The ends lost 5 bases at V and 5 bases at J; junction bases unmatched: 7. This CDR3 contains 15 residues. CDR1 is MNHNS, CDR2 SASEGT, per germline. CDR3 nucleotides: TGTGCCAGCAGTCAGAGGACTAGCGGGATCGACGAGCAGTACTTC. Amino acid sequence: CASSQRTSGIDEQYF.

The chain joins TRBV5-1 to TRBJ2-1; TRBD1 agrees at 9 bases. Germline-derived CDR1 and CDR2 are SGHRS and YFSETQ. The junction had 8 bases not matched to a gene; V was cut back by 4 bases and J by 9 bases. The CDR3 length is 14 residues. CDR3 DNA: TGCGCCAGCAGCCCCGGACAGGGGCAGGGTGAGCAGTTCTTC. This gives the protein CASSPGQGQGEQFF.

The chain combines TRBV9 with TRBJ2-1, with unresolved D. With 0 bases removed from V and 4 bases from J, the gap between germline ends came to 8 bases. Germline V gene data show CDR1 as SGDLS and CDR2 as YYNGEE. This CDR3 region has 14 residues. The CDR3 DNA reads TGTGCCAGCAGCGTAGGGAGCGTGTACAATGAGCAGTTCTTC. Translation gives CASSVGSVYNEQFF.

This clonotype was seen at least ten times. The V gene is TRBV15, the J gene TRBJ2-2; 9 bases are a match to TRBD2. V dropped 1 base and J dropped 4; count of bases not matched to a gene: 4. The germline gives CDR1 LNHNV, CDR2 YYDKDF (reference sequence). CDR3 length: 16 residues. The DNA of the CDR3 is TGTGCCACCAGCAGAGTTAGCGGGAGAGGCACCGGGGAGCTGTTTTTT. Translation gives CATSRVSGRGTGELFF.

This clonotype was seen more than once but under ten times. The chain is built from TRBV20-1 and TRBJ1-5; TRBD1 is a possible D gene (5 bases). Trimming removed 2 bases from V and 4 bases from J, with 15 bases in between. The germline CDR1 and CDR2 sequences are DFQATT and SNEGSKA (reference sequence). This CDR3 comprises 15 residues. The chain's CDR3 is CSARRGLLGNQPQHF. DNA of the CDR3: TGCAGTGCTAGACGGGGCCTCTTGGGTAATCAGCCCCAGCATTTT.

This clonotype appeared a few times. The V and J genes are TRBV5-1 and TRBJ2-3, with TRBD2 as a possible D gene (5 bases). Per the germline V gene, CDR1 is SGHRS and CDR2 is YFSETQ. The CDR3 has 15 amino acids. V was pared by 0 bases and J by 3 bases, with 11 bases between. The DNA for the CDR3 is TGCGCCAGCAGCTTGGCCGGACTTATGACAGATACGCAGTATTTT. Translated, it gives CASSLAGLMTDTQYF.

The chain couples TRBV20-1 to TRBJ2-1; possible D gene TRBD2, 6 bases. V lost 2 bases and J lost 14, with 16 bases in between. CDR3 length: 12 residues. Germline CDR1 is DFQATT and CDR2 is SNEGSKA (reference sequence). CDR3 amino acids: CSARLMGGTEFF. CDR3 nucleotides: TGCAGTGCTAGACTTATGGGGGGTACGGAGTTCTTC.

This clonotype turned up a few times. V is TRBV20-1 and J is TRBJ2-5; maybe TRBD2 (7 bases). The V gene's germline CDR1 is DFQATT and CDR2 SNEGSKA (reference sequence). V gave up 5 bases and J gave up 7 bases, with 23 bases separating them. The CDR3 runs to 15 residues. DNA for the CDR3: TGCAGTGCTCCGACTATCGGGGGGCCTGTAGGGACCCAGTACTTC. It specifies CSAPTIGGPVGTQYF.